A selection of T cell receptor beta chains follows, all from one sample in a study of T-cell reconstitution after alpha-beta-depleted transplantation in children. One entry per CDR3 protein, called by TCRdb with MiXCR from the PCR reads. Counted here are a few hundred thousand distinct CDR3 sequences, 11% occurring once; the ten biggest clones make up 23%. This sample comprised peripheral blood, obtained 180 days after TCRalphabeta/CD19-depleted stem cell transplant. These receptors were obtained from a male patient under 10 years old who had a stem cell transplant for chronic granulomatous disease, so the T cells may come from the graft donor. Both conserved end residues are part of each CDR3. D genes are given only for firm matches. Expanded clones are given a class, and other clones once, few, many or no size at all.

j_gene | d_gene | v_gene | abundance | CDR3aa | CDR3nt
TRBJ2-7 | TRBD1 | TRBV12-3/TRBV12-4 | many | CASSEGQGANEQYF | TGTGCCAGCAGCGAGGGACAGGGGGCAAACGAGCAGTACTTC
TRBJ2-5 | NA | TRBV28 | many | CASSSPRGTQETQYF | TGTGCCAGCAGTTCCCCCAGAGGGACACAAGAGACCCAGTACTTC
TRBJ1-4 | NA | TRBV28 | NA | CASSLRAYEKLFF | TGTGCCAGCAGTTTAAGGGCCTATGAAAAACTGTTTTTT
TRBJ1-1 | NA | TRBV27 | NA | CASSLSWDRSRGTEAFF | TGTGCCAGCAGTTTATCGTGGGATAGGTCTCGGGGGACTGAAGCTTTCTTT
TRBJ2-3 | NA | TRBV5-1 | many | CASSLALRTDTQYF | TGCGCCAGCAGCTTGGCCCTACGCACAGATACGCAGTATTTT
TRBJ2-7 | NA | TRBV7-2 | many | CASSLAQDSYEQYF | TGTGCCAGCAGCTTAGCGCAGGATAGCTACGAGCAGTACTTC
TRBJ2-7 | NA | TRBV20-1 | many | CSASPRASQREQYF | TGCAGTGCTAGTCCTCGGGCCTCGCAGCGCGAGCAGTACTTC
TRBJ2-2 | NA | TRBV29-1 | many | CSVEQPKTGELFF | TGCAGCGTTGAACAGCCGAAAACCGGGGAGCTGTTTTTT
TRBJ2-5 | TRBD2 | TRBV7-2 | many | CASSFRGGLFQETQYF | TGTGCCAGCAGCTTTCGGGGGGGCCTTTTCCAAGAGACCCAGTACTTC
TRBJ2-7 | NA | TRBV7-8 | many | CASSLAQAFYEQYF | TGTGCCAGCAGCTTAGCGCAGGCCTTTTACGAGCAGTACTTC
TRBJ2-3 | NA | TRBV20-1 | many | CSAKFRSSDRTDTQYF | TGCAGTGCTAAGTTTAGGTCTAGCGATCGCACAGATACGCAGTATTTT
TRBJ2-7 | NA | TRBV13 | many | CASSAHDGNSYEQYF | TGTGCCAGCAGCGCCCACGACGGAAACTCCTACGAGCAGTACTTC
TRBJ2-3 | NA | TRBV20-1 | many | CSVCRTDTQYF | TGCAGTGTTTGTCGCACAGATACGCAGTATTTT
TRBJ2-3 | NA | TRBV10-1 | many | CASSDRGVGDTQYF | TGCGCCAGCAGTGACAGGGGAGTTGGGGATACGCAGTATTTT
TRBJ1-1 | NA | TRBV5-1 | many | CASSYTSGVTDTEAFF | TGCGCCAGCAGCTACACGAGTGGGGTAACGGACACTGAAGCTTTCTTT
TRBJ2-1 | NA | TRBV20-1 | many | CSAREGAGAGYNEQFF | TGCAGTGCTAGAGAGGGGGCGGGAGCGGGCTACAATGAGCAGTTCTTC
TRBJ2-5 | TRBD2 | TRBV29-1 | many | CSVEDQIAGVQETQYF | TGCAGCGTTGAAGATCAGATAGCGGGGGTTCAAGAGACCCAGTACTTC
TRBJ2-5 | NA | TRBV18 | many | CASSPPGIQETQYF | TGTGCCAGCTCACCACCAGGGATCCAAGAGACCCAGTACTTC
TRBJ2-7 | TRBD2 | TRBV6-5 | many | CASSWTSGDTGEQYF | TGTGCCAGCAGTTGGACTAGCGGGGACACGGGGGAGCAGTACTTC
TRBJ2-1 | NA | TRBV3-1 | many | CASSQLTIYNEQFF | TGTGCCAGCAGCCAACTTACGATTTACAATGAGCAGTTCTTC
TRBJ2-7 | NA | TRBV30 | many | CAWKASSSYEQYF | TGTGCCTGGAAGGCAAGTAGCTCCTACGAGCAGTACTTC
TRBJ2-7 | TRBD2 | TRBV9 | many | CASSRAGGPTYEQYF | TGTGCCAGCAGCCGAGCGGGAGGGCCCACCTACGAGCAGTACTTC
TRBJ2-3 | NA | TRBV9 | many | CASSARTGGATDTQYF | TGTGCCAGCAGCGCCCGAACAGGGGGGGCCACAGATACGCAGTATTTT
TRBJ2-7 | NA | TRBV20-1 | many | CSATADQKSFYEQYF | TGCAGTGCTACAGCCGACCAAAAGAGCTTCTACGAGCAGTACTTC
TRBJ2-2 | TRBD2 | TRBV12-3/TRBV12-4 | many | CASSLALASGNTGELFF | TGTGCCAGCAGTTTAGCGCTCGCTAGCGGGAACACCGGGGAGCTGTTTTTT
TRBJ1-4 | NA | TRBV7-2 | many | CASSAFGTFREKLFF | TGTGCCAGCAGCGCCTTCGGGACATTTCGAGAAAAACTGTTTTTT
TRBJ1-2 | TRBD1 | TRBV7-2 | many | CASSLQGATTF | TGTGCCAGCAGCTTACAGGGGGCGACCACCTTC
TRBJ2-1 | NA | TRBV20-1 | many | CSAQNLRGKMGFYNEQFF | TGCAGTGCCCAGAACTTGCGAGGAAAGATGGGGTTTTACAATGAGCAGTTCTTC
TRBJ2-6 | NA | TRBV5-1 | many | CASSLMSGDVSGANVLTF | TGCGCCAGCAGCTTGATGTCGGGGGACGTCTCTGGGGCCAACGTCCTGACTTTC
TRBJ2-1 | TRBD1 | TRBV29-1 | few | CSVENRGDEQFF | TGCAGCGTTGAAAACAGGGGCGATGAGCAGTTCTTC
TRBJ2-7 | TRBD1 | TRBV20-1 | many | CSAREQGGSYEQYF | TGCAGTGCTAGGGAACAGGGGGGCTCCTACGAGCAGTACTTC
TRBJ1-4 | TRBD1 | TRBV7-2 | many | CASSRPGQGDEKLFF | TGTGCCAGCAGCAGGCCGGGACAGGGAGATGAAAAACTGTTTTTT
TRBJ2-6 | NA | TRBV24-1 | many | CATSTAGNGANVLTF | TGTGCCACCAGCACCGCAGGGAACGGGGCCAACGTCCTGACTTTC
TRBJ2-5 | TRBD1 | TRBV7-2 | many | CASSLNFRGMETQYF | TGTGCCAGCAGCTTAAACTTCAGGGGGATGGAGACCCAGTACTTC
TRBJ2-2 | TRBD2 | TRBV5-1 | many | CASSPLNSGGNTGELFF | TGCGCCAGCAGCCCCCTCAATAGCGGGGGGAACACCGGGGAGCTGTTTTTT
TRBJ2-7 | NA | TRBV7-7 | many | CASSSGAGSTYEQYF | TGTGCCAGCAGCTCCGGGGCGGGGTCTACCTACGAGCAGTACTTC